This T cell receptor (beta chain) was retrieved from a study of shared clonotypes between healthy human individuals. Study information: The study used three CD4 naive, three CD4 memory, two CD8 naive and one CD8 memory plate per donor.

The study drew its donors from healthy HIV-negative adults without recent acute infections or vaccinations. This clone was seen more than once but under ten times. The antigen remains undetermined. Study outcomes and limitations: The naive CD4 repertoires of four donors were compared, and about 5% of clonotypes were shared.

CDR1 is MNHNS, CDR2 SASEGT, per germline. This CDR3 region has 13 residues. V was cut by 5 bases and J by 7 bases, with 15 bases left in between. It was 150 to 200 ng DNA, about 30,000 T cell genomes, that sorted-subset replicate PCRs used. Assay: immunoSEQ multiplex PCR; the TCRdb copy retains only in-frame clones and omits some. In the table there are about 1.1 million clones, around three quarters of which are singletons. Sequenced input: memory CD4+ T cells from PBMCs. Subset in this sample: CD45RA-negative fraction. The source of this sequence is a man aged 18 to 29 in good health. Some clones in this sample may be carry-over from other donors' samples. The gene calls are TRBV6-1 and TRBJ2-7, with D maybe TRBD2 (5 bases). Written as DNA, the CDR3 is TGTGCCAGCAGTCCCGCTCGACCGGGAGAGCAGTACTTC. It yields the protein CASSPARPGEQYF.